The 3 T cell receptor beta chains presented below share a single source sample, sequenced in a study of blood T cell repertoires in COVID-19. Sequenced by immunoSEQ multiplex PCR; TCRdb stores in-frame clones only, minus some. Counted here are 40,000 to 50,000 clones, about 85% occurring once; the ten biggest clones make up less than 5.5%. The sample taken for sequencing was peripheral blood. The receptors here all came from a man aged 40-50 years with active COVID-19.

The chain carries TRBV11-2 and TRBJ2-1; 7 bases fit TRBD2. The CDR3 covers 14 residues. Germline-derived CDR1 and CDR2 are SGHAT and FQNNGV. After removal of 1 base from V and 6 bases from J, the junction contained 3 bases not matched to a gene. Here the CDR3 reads CASSLALALNEQFF. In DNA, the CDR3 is TGTGCCAGCAGCTTAGCACTAGCGCTCAATGAGCAGTTCTTC.

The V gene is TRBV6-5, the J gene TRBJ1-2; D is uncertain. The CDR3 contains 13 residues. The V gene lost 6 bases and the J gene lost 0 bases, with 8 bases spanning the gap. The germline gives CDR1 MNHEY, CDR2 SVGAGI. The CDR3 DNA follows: TGTGCCAGCAGCCCCGGGGCTAACTATGGCTACACCTTC. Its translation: CASSPGANYGYTF.

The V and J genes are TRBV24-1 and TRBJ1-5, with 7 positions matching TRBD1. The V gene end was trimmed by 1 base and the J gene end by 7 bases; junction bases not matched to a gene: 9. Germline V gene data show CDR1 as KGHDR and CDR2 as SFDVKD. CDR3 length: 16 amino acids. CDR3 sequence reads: CATSDLPQGLGQPQHF. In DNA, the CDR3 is TGTGCCACCAGTGATTTACCACAGGGGTTGGGGCAGCCCCAGCATTTT.